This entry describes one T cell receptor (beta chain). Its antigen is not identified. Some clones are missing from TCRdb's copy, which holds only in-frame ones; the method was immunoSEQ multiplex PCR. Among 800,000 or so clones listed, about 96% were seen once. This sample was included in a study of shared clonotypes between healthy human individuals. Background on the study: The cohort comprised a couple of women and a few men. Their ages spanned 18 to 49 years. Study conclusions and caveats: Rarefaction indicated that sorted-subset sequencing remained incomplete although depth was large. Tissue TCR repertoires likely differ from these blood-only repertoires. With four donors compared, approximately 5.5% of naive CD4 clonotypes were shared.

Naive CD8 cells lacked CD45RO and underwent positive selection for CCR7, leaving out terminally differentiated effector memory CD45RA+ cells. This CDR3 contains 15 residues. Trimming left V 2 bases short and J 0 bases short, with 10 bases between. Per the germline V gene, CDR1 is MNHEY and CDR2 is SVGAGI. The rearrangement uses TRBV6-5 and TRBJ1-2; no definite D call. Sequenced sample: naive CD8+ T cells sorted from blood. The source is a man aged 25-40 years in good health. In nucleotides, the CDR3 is TGTGCCAGCAGTTACGCGCAGCTAGCTAACTATGGCTACACCTTC. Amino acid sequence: CASSYAQLANYGYTF.